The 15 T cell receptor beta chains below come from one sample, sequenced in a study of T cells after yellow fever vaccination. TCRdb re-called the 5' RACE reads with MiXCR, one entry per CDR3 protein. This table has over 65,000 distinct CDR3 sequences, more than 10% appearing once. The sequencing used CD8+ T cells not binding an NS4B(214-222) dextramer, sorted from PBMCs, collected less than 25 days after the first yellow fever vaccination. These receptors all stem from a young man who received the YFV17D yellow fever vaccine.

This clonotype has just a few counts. The DNA for the CDR3 is TGTGCCAGCAGTTCGCTCGGTTGGGGAGGAAACACCATATATTTT. It translates to CASSSLGWGGNTIYF. The chain has TRBV12-3 or TRBV12-4 and TRBJ1-3; D is unclear. The CDR3 totals 15 residues. Trimming cost V 4 bases and J 4 bases, with 14 bases left between them.

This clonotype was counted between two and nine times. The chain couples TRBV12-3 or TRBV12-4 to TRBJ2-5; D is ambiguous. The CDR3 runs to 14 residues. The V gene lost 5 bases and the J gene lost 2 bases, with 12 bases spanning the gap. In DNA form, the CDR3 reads TGTGCCAGCAGTCCCTCTCGGTCGCAAGAGACCCAGTACTTC. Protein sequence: CASSPSRSQETQYF.

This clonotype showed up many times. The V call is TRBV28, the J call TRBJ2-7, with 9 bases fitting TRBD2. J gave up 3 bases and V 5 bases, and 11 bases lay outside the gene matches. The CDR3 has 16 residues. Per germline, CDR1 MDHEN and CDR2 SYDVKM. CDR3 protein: CASSPLSGGVYYEQYV. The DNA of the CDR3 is TGTGCCAGCAGTCCTCTTAGCGGGGGAGTCTACTACGAGCAGTACGTC.

CDR3 in DNA: TGCGCCAGCAGCCAAGATCTTTCGACAGTCGACTATAGTGGCTACACCTTC. It codes for CASSQDLSTVDYSGYTF. The V call is TRBV4-3, the J call TRBJ1-2; D possibly corresponds to TRBD1 (5 bases). V gave up 0 bases and J gave up 7 bases, with 21 bases separating them. Germline-derived CDR1 and CDR2 are LGHNA and YSLEER. This CDR3 is 17 amino acids long.

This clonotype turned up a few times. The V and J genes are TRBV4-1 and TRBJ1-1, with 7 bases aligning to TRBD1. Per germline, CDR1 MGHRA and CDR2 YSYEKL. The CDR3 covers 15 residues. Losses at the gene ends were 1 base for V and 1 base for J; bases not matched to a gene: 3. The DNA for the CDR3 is TGCGCCAGCAGCCAAGCCCGGGACAGGAACACTGAAGCTTTCTTT. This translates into CASSQARDRNTEAFF.

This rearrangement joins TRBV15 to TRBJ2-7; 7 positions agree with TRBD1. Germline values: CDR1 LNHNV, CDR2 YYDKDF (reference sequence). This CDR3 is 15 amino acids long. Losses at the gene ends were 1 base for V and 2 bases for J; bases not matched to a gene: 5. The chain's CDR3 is CATSRGGTAPYEQYF. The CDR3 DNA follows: TGTGCCACCAGCAGAGGGGGGACAGCTCCCTACGAGCAGTACTTC.

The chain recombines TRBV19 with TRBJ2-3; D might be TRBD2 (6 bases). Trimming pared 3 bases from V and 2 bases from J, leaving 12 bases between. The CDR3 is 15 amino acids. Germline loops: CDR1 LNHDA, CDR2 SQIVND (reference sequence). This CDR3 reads CASSIVRGYTDTQYF. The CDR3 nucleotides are TGTGCCAGTAGTATCGTCCGGGGGTACACAGATACGCAGTATTTT.

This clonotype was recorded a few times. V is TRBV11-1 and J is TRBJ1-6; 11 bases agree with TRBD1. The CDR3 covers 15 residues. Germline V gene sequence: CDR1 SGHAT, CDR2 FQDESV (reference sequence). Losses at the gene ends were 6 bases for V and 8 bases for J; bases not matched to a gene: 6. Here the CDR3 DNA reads TGTGCCAGCAGACAAGAGGACAGGGGGCATTCACCCCTCCACTTT. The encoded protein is CASRQEDRGHSPLHF.

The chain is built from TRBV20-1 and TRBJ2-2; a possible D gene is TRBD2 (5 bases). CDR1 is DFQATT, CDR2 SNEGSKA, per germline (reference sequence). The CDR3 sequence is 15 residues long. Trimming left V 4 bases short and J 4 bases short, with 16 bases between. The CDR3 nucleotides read TGCAGTGCTATCTTGCGTATCGGAGGCACCGGGGAGCTGTTTTTT. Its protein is CSAILRIGGTGELFF.

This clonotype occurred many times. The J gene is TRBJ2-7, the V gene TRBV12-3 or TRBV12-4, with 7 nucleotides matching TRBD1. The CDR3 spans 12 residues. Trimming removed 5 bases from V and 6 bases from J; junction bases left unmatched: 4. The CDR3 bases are TGTGCCAGCAGTACCCGGACAGGCGAGCAGTACTTC. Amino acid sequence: CASSTRTGEQYF.

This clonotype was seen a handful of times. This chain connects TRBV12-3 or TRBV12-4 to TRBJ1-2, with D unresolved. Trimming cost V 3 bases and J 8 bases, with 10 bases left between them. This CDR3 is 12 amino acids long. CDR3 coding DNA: TGTGCCAGCAGTTTTGTCCGTCGGGGCTACACCTTC. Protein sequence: CASSFVRRGYTF.

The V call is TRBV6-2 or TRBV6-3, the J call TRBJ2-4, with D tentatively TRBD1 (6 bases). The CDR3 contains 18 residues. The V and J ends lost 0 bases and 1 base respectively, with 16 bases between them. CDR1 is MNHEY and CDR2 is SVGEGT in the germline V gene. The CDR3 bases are TGTGCCAGCAGTTACTCGATTGCAGGGGTGATGGCCAAAAACATTCAGTACTTC. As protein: CASSYSIAGVMAKNIQYF.

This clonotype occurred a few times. CDR3 sequence reads: CASAGSTDTQYF. The CDR3 coding sequence is TGTGCCAGCGCGGGGAGCACAGATACGCAGTATTTT. The V gene is TRBV12-3 or TRBV12-4, the J gene TRBJ2-3, with D tentatively TRBD2 (6 bases). This CDR3 is 12 amino acids long. V was clipped by 8 bases and J by 0 bases, with 6 bases between them.

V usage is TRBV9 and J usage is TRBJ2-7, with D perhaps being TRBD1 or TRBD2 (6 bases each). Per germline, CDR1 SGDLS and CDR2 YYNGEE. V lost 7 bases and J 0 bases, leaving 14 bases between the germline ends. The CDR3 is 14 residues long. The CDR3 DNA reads TGTGCCAGCTCCCTGCGGGACAACTCCTACGAGCAGTACTTC. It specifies CASSLRDNSYEQYF.

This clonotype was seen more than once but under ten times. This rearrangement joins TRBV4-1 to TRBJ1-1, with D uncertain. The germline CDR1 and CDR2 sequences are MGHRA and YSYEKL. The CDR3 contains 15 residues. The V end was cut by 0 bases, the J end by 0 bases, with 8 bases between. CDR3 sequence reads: CASSQEELMNTEAFF. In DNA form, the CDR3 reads TGCGCCAGCAGCCAAGAAGAGTTAATGAACACTGAAGCTTTCTTT.